One sample yielded the 27 T cell receptor beta chains listed below, sequenced in a study of cytomegalovirus exposure and HLA in healthy donors. The PCR contained 60 Vbeta and 13 Jbeta primers. Assay used: immunoSEQ multiplex PCR; TCRdb lists only in-frame clones, some missing. Among about 110,000 clones listed, around four fifths were seen once. Sequencing input: PBMCs. The origin of the receptors is a man aged 25 to 40 in good health and CMV-seropositive.

V and J are TRBV5-4 and TRBJ2-3; TRBD2 is a possible D gene (6 bases). The germline CDR1 and CDR2 sequences are SGHNT and YYREEE (reference sequence). The CDR3 contains 12 residues. V was trimmed by 2 bases and J by 10 bases, leaving 11 bases between them. This chain's CDR3 is CASSFGGPPQYF. The CDR3 DNA reads TGTGCCAGCAGCTTCGGGGGACCTCCGCAGTATTTT. The full variable domain, rest sourced from reference TRBV5-4 and TRBJ2-3, is ETGVTQSPTHLIKTRGQQVTLRCSSQSGHNTVSWYQQALGQGPQFIFQYYREEENGRGNFPPRFSGLQFPNYSSELNVNALELDDSALYLCASSFGGPPQYFGPGTRLTVL.

The chain is built from TRBV11-2 and TRBJ2-7; D gene ambiguous. This CDR3 is 13 amino acids long. V lost 0 bases and J lost 5, with 8 bases in between. Germline V CDR1 and CDR2: SGHAT, FQNNGV. The CDR3 nucleotides are TGTGCCAGCAGCTTAGATCAACATGACGAGCAGTACTTC. Its protein product is CASSLDQHDEQYF.

J is TRBJ2-3 and V is TRBV7-2; 12 bases match TRBD2. CDR3 size: 18 residues. Germline loops: CDR1 SGHTA, CDR2 FQGNSA. With V trimmed by 1 base and J by 1 base, 6 bases remained unmatched. CDR3 bases: TGTGCCAGCAGCTTAGTTCCTAGCGGGGGGGCAGGCACAGATACGCAGTATTTT. Protein sequence: CASSLVPSGGAGTDTQYF. Variable domain in full (rest from reference TRBV7-2 and TRBJ2-3): GAGVSQSPSNKVTEKGKDVELRCDPISGHTALYWYRQSLGQGLEFLIYFQGNSAPDKSGLPSDRFSAERTGGSVSTLTIQRTQQEDSAVYLCASSLVPSGGAGTDTQYFGPGTRLTVL.

The J gene is TRBJ1-1, the V gene TRBV18; TRBD1 matches at 8 bases. Germline CDR1 is KGHSH and CDR2 is LQKENI. The CDR3 sequence is 15 residues long. V shed 3 bases, J shed 6 bases, and the junction held 9 bases outside the gene matches. The CDR3 region has the DNA TGTGCCAGCTCACCCAGACTAGACAGGGGACCTGAAGCTTTCTTT. Translating gives CASSPRLDRGPEAFF.

As concerns this clone: This same CDR3 is encoded by further DNA sequences in the sample. The genes are TRBV5-6 and TRBJ1-3; 7 bases fit TRBD1. CDR1 is SGHDT and CDR2 is YYEEEE in the germline V gene. The V segment lost 0 bases and the J segment 0 bases; nucleotides outside the gene matches: 6. The CDR3 runs 17 residues. CDR3 loop: CASSLGGQFLSGNTIYF. CDR3 sequence (DNA): TGTGCCAGCAGCTTGGGGGGACAGTTCCTCTCTGGAAACACCATATATTTT. The full variable domain, with the rest looked up from reference TRBV5-6 and TRBJ1-3, is DAGVTQSPTHLIKTRGQQVTLRCSPKSGHDTVSWYQQALGQGPQFIFQYYEEEERQRGNFPDRFSGHQFPNYSSELNVNALLLGDSALYLCASSLGGQFLSGNTIYFGEGSWLTVV.

The J gene is TRBJ2-1, the V gene TRBV5-6; tentative D call: TRBD2 (5 bases). V gave up 1 base and J gave up 8 bases, with 10 bases separating them. Germline CDR1 and CDR2: SGHDT and YYEEEE. The CDR3 consists of 13 residues. CDR3 sequence: CASSLFEGYEQFF. CDR3 nucleotide sequence: TGTGCCAGCAGCTTGTTTGAGGGATATGAGCAGTTCTTC.

V and J are TRBV6-5 and TRBJ1-4; tentatively, D is TRBD1 (5 bases). The CDR3 sequence is 13 residues long. The germline V gene encodes CDR1 MNHEY and CDR2 SVGAGI. With 5 bases removed from V and 6 bases from J, the gap between germline ends came to 10 bases. The CDR3 loop is CASSRGEDEKLFF. CDR3 sequence (DNA): TGTGCCAGCAGTCGAGGGGAGGATGAAAAACTGTTTTTT.

CDR3 sequence (DNA): TGTGCTAGTGGTTTGGCATTCGGGACTAGAGCCTACGAGCAGTACTTC. It is translated as CASGLAFGTRAYEQYF. This chain links TRBV12-5 with TRBJ2-7, with TRBD2 matching 8 bases. This CDR3 is 16 amino acids long. Germline V gene data show CDR1 as LGHNT and CDR2 as FRNRAP. V lost 1 base and J lost 2; bases outside the gene matches: 7. Complete variable domain (other parts from reference TRBV12-5 and TRBJ2-7): DARVTQTPRHKVTEMGQEVTMRCQPILGHNTVFWYRQTMMQGLELLAYFRNRAPLDDSGMPKDRFSAEMPDATLATLKIQPSEPRDSAVYFCASGLAFGTRAYEQYFGPGTRLTVT.

The V call is TRBV28, the J call TRBJ1-2; tentatively, D is TRBD1 (6 bases). Between the trimmed V and J ends, which lost 2 bases and 9 bases, there was a span of 10 bases. Germline lookup yields CDR1 MDHEN and CDR2 SYDVKM. The CDR3 covers 12 residues. The CDR3 sequence is CASSLGGARYTF. CDR3 nucleotides: TGTGCCAGCAGTTTAGGGGGGGCACGCTACACCTTC.

This chain links TRBV30 with TRBJ2-3, with 7 nucleotides matching TRBD2. Germline V gene data show CDR1 as GTSNPN and CDR2 as SVGIG (reference sequence). This CDR3 region has 15 residues. V gave up 0 bases and J gave up 0 bases; unmatched junction bases: 3. CDR3 coding DNA: TGTGCCTGGAGTGTGGGGGGGACTAGCACAGATACGCAGTATTTT. This translates into CAWSVGGTSTDTQYF.

The rearrangement links TRBV5-6 to TRBJ1-3; the match to TRBD1 covers 9 bases. The trim removed 4 bases at V and 2 bases at J, leaving 4 bases unmatched. Looked up from germline, CDR1 is SGHDT and CDR2 is YYEEEE. The CDR3 loop spans 15 amino acids. The CDR3 region has the DNA TGTGCCAGCAGCCTGCGACAGGGGGCTGGAAACACCATATATTTT. Translated: CASSLRQGAGNTIYF.

The chain is built from TRBV5-1 and TRBJ2-7; tentatively, D is TRBD1 (6 bases). Germline lookup yields CDR1 SGHRS and CDR2 YFSETQ. This CDR3 is 15 amino acids long. Trimming removed 4 bases at V and 0 bases at J, with 14 bases between. CDR3 DNA sequence: TGCGCCAGCAGCGCAAGAGGGGGAAGCTCCTACGAGCAGTACTTC. It yields the protein CASSARGGSSYEQYF.

The J gene is TRBJ1-2, the V gene TRBV27, with 8 bases fitting TRBD1. This CDR3 is built from 15 residues. Germline CDR1 MNHEY, CDR2 SMNVEV (reference sequence). The junction had 14 bases not matched to a gene; V was cut back by 10 bases and J by 4 bases. The CDR3 DNA sequence: TGTGCCACGTTCCCCGGGACAGGCCGGGGCTATGGCTACACCTTC. Residues: CATFPGTGRGYGYTF.

This rearrangement joins TRBV19 to TRBJ2-2; TRBD2 is a possible D gene (5 bases). Germline-derived CDR1 and CDR2 are LNHDA and SQIVND (reference sequence). The CDR3 is made up of 16 amino acids. V was shortened by 7 bases and J by 6 bases, with 21 bases between the two germline ends. The CDR3 nucleotides are TGTGCCAGTACTTCTCGGCTAGCCGGTTACTCCGGGGAGCTGTTTTTT. This sequence encodes CASTSRLAGYSGELFF.

The chain uses TRBV4-2 and TRBJ2-1, with D maybe TRBD2 (7 bases). There are 19 residues in the CDR3. Germline V gives CDR1 LGHNA, CDR2 YNFKEQ. The ends were cut back, 1 base at V and 7 bases at J, with 26 bases in the middle. The CDR3 sequence is CASSQVRGSGESMRNEQFF. Written as DNA, the CDR3 is TGTGCCAGCAGCCAAGTCAGGGGCAGCGGGGAATCCATGAGGAATGAGCAGTTCTTC.

V is TRBV9 and J is TRBJ1-1, with 11 bases fitting TRBD1. Per germline, CDR1 SGDLS and CDR2 YYNGEE. The CDR3 extends over 15 amino acids. Trimming removed 3 bases from V and 6 bases from J; junction bases left unmatched: 7. DNA of the CDR3: TGTGCCAGCAGCGCCCGGGACAGGGGGATGGCTGAAGCTTTCTTT. Its translation: CASSARDRGMAEAFF.

This clone was picked up one time. The chain employs TRBV27 and TRBJ2-3, with 9 bases lining up with TRBD1. CDR3 length: 16 residues. Trimming took 2 bases from V and 6 from J; bases not matched to a gene: 9. Germline V gives CDR1 MNHEY, CDR2 SMNVEV (reference sequence). The CDR3 nucleotides read TGTGCCAGCAGTTTAGACCGGGACAGGGAGGAGGATACGCAGTATTTT. It is translated as CASSLDRDREEDTQYF.

This clone showed up just once. This rearrangement joins TRBV11-1 to TRBJ2-7; 8 nucleotides line up with TRBD2. CDR3 length: 15 amino acids. Germline V gene data show CDR1 as SGHAT and CDR2 as FQDESV (reference sequence). Unmatched junction bases numbered 9, after V lost 2 bases and J lost 6 bases. CDR3 DNA: TGTGCCAGCAGCTTAATTCAAGGACTAGCCTCCGAGCAGTACTTC. Translated, it gives CASSLIQGLASEQYF.

The V call is TRBV19, the J call TRBJ2-5; 7 positions match TRBD2. Looked up from germline, CDR1 is LNHDA and CDR2 is SQIVND (reference sequence). V gave up 9 bases and J gave up 2 bases; unmatched junction bases: 6. The CDR3 has 13 amino acids. The CDR3 here is CASRDYQQETQYF. The CDR3 nucleotides read TGTGCCAGCCGGGACTATCAGCAAGAGACCCAGTACTTC.

Concerning this clone itself: Germline and junction disagree at one end, which may indicate a read error. Other DNA sequences from this sample encode an identical CDR3 as well. This rearrangement joins TRBV7-9 to TRBJ1-1, with D hard to call. The CDR3 extends over 12 amino acids. Looked up from germline, CDR1 is SEHNR and CDR2 is FQNEAQ (reference sequence). CDR3 region: CSSSLSLSEAFF. In DNA form, the CDR3 reads TGTTCCAGCAGCTTATCTTTGAGTGAAGCTTTCTTT.

This clone was counted between two and nine times. The chain employs TRBV6-1 and TRBJ2-3; 7 nucleotides align to TRBD1. From germline, CDR1 is MNHNS and CDR2 SASEGT. The CDR3 is 14 residues long. The trim removed 2 bases at V and 4 bases at J, leaving 3 bases unmatched. The CDR3 nucleotides are TGTGCCAGCAGTGAAACGGGACAGTCAGATACGCAGTATTTT. This translates into CASSETGQSDTQYF.

This clone was seen only once. V usage is TRBV25-1 and J usage is TRBJ2-7; D possibly corresponds to TRBD2 (6 bases). The CDR3 consists of 15 residues. The V and J ends lost 5 bases and 0 bases respectively, with 14 bases between them. Germline V gene lookup returns CDR1 MGHDK and CDR2 SYGVNS. CDR3 sequence (DNA): TGTGCCAGCAGTTCGGGACTTACAAGCTCCTACGAGCAGTACTTC. This sequence encodes CASSSGLTSSYEQYF.

The CDR3 sequence is CASSHSNQPQHF. The CDR3 DNA sequence: TGTGCCAGCAGTCATAGCAATCAGCCCCAGCATTTT. The V and J genes are TRBV7-9 and TRBJ1-5; D is uncertain. The V gene's germline CDR1 is SEHNR and CDR2 FQNEAQ (reference sequence). The ends were cut back, 6 bases at V and 0 bases at J, with 3 bases in the middle. The CDR3 loop spans 12 amino acids.

V is TRBV30 and J is TRBJ1-1; TRBD1 aligns across 9 bases. V shed 8 bases and J 4 bases; nucleotides not matched to a gene: 5. Germline loops: CDR1 GTSNPN, CDR2 SVGIG (reference sequence). The CDR3 length is 12 residues. The CDR3 protein is CAIQGAITEAFF. The CDR3 DNA follows: TGTGCCATACAGGGGGCGATCACTGAAGCTTTCTTT.

The chain links TRBV5-1 to TRBJ1-5; D is uncertain. CDR3 length equals 15 residues. The V gene lost 0 bases and the J gene lost 4 bases, with 11 bases spanning the gap. Germline values: CDR1 SGHRS, CDR2 YFSETQ. CDR3 coding DNA: TGCGCCAGCAGCTTGGAATCGGGTCGGAATCAGCCCCAGCATTTT. It encodes CASSLESGRNQPQHF.

This chain links TRBV7-9 with TRBJ2-1, with 8 bases identical to TRBD2. V was clipped by 6 bases and J by 4 bases; unmatched bases: 8. The CDR3 is made up of 15 amino acids. CDR1 and CDR2 from the germline V gene are SEHNR and FQNEAQ (reference sequence). CDR3 DNA: TGTGCCAGCAGACCCGGACTAGCTCTTTACAATGAGCAGTTCTTC. Translation: CASRPGLALYNEQFF.

This clone was seen more than once but under ten times. The chain combines TRBV15 with TRBJ2-2; 7 nucleotides agree with TRBD2. The V gene end was trimmed by 1 base and the J gene end by 1 base; junction bases not matched to a gene: 3. Looked up from germline, CDR1 is LNHNV and CDR2 is YYDKDF (reference sequence). The CDR3 runs to 16 residues. Written as DNA, the CDR3 is TGTGCCACCAGCAGAGGACTAGCTCAGAACACCGGGGAGCTGTTTTTT. Protein: CATSRGLAQNTGELFF.